This entry describes one T cell receptor beta chain. The antigen it binds to is not known. Within one base of it there is no much larger clone, and no base qualities were kept. To demonstrate the VDJtools post-analysis software, the study profiled TCR beta repertoires from the peripheral blood of about 13 young patients with multiple sclerosis. Multiple sclerosis patients were children and adolescents aged about 6 to 17 years. The data are from a study of post-analysis software for immune sequencing data (dated by TCRdb to the mid-2010s). Describing the broader study: The recorded disease courses included relapsing-remitting, secondary progressive and progressive-relapsing multiple sclerosis, and some patients had no subtype annotation. The multiple sclerosis patient repertoires were compared with approximately 11 previously published healthy control repertoires from donors aged about 6 to 28 years. A subset of samples was prepared in parallel using single-end sample barcoding, then pooled and co-amplified after Illumina adapter ligation.

V and J are truncated by 7 bases and 2 bases respectively, leaving an intervening sequence of 18 bases. As encoded in the germline V gene, CDR1 is SGHAT while CDR2 is FQNNGV. The CDR3 holds 15 amino acids from the cysteine to the phenylalanine. The sequence is cut down to CDR3 DNA, 45 bases in frame from base 1. Paper-wide results and their limitations: The control group was slightly older than the multiple sclerosis patient group. When samples were clustered directly using the F measure, samples prepared in the same batch co-clustered strongly, which prompted a batch-effect correction. Compared with controls, multiple sclerosis patients had significantly lower normalized Chao1 diversity, a finding suggesting substantial peripheral T-cell clonal expansion. Significantly higher frequencies in patients than in controls were found for roughly 5 TRBV segments, including TRBV5-6, TRBV5-1 and TRBV20-1.

Libraries were prepared through PCR. The sample was run on an Illumina HiSeq 2500. Unique molecular identifiers were incorporated into TCR beta cDNA libraries to reduce PCR and sequencing biases. Every 1 to 10 million input T cells yielded about 500,000 cDNA molecules, meaning each molecule approximated one T cell. Patient libraries were prepared and sequenced with the same protocol used for the earlier healthy control dataset. Within a given batch, samples were prepared together, multiplexed and sequenced on the same HiSeq lane. The original methods were these. MIGEC was used to process the raw barcoded reads, and molecular identifier groups with only a single read were discarded before consensus assembly and CDR3 extraction. VDJtools was used for post-analysis of the clonotype tables, with diversity normalized by down-sampling every dataset to the smallest sample size. In repertoire overlap clustering, CDR3 amino acid sequences, but not nucleotide sequences, were matched to correct batch-related cross-sample contamination. Using fastp at Q25 and MiXCR, TCRdb reprocessed the public reads and kept productive beta chains. All rows with the same CDR3 protein become a single entry with the most common DNA and genes. The V and J calls shown here were made by TCRdb, not taken from the authors' results. Counted in this sample were fewer than 700,000 distinct CDR3 sequences; roughly 40% of them appeared once. About 1.5% of the sample is held by the ten biggest clonotypes.

This clonotype originated in a girl aged 10-17 years with multiple sclerosis. Sequencing was carried out using blood. This chain joins TRBV11-2 to TRBJ2-7, and possibly TRBD1, on 5 matching bases. Here the CDR3 is given as CASKLGPAFAYEQYF. The DNA sequence follows: TGTGCCAGCAAATTGGGGCCAGCGTTTGCCTACGAGCAGTACTTC.